This T cell receptor beta chain derives from a study of T cells in Graves' hyperthyroidism and ophthalmopathy. The study, taken as a whole, reports: From stable hyperthyroidism, ophthalmopathy was separated by a 13 V-J model. Most clonotypes that expanded in the thyroid above 0.001 also showed up in blood. For ophthalmopathy, model prediction preceded onset by a median approximately 6 months.

Amplification of TCR beta CDR3 regions used RNA as the template. Researchers ran a first-round RT-PCR on the TCR CDR3 using the HTBI primer set. Each CDR3 protein is one row after TCRdb ran MiXCR on the multiplex PCR reads. The sample lists 600,000 to 800,000 distinct CDR3 sequences; over 35% were seen once. Fresh peripheral blood, about 9.6 ml, yielded the PBMCs. Comment on this clonotype: Its antigen remains unknown.

Sequencing was done on a sample of blood. This sequence was found in a woman aged 40 to 50 with Graves' hyperthyroidism.

CDR3 nucleotide sequence: TGTGCCAGCCGGGACCGCTACGAGCAGTACTTC. It encodes CASRDRYEQYF. V and J are TRBV2 and TRBJ2-7, with D possibly being TRBD1 or TRBD2 (5 bases each). The CDR3 has 11 residues. Germline V gene data show CDR1 as SNHLY and CDR2 as FYNNEI. V lost 8 bases and J lost 3, with 8 bases in between.